This T cell receptor beta chain was recorded in a study of blood T cell repertoires in COVID-19. Under the authors' procedure: The authors estimated nucleated cell counts from reference gene primer amplification. Profiling relied on immunoSEQ multiplex PCR, and the TCRdb table lists in-frame clones only, not all of them. V, J and clone size derive from that table, while D and trimming were established from the DNA sequence. The sample consists of about 190,000 clones, approximately 91% of them appearing once. Between the trimmed V and J ends, which lost 3 bases and 6 bases, there was a span of 26 bases. CDR3 length: 18 amino acids. CDR1 is DFQATT, CDR2 SNEGSKA, per germline (reference sequence).

The clonotype was recovered from a man in his forties with acute or convalescent COVID-19. Sequencing was done on a sample of peripheral blood. V gene TRBV20-1 combines with J gene TRBJ1-4, with D perhaps TRBD1 (5 bases). The CDR3 is CSASYSGVRRRNYEKLFF. The DNA of the CDR3 is TGCAGTGCTAGTTATTCGGGGGTAAGGCGTCGGAATTATGAAAAACTGTTTTTT.